This TCR beta chain was observed in a study of cytomegalovirus exposure and HLA in healthy donors. Study details: Membership in the Caucasian-associated ancestry cluster was found for 75% to 90% of nearly 400 genotyped donors. Broader study findings: The authors reported that TCR beta sequences could predict HLA-A and HLA-B alleles. These predictions were accurate for most subjects in the first cohort. Trimming of TCR beta V- and J-genes showed a link, identified in a later analysis, to a missense DCLRE1C variant. Researchers had no immune exposure information except CMV serostatus available.

This clone was picked up one time. Its antigen is undetermined. V was pared by 5 bases and J by 0 bases, with 8 bases between. Germline values: CDR1 MRHNA, CDR2 SNTAGT. This CDR3 region has 15 residues. Primers: 60 Vbeta forward and 13 Jbeta reverse. Repertoires were generated with immunoSEQ multiplex PCR, while TCRdb's copy carries only in-frame clones and drops some. The repertoire holds about 150,000 clones, just under 75% seen once, with 1.5% to 2% in the top ten. This chain joins TRBV6-4 and TRBJ1-6; D remains ambiguous. Material for sequencing was PBMCs. The receptor was isolated from a woman younger than 30 in good health and CMV-seronegative. CDR3 nucleotide sequence: TGTGCCAGCAGTAAGACATTCTCCTATAATTCACCCCTCCACTTT. This codes for CASSKTFSYNSPLHF.